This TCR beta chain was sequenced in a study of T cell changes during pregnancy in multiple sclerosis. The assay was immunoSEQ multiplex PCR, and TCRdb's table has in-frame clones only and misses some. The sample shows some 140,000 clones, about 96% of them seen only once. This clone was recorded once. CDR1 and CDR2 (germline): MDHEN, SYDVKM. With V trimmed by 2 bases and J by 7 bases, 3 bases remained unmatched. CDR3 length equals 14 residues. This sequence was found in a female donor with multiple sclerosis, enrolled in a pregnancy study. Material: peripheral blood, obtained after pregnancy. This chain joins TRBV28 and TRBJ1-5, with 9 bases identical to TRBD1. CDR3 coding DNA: TGTGCCAGCAGTTTAACAGGGGGCAGACAGCCCCAGCATTTT. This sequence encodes CASSLTGGRQPQHF. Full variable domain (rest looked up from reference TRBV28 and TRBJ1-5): DVKVTQSSRYLVKRTGEKVFLECVQDMDHENMFWYRQDPGLGLRLIYFSYDVKMKEKGDIPEGYSVSREKKERFSLILESASTNQTSMYLCASSLTGGRQPQHFGDGTRLSIL.